The 27 T cell receptor beta chains in this list originate from one sample, sequenced in a study of blood T cells in healthy people across ages. Alongside a J-beta primer mix, a sample-barcoded 5' primer served in a second PCR lasting 7 to 11 cycles. From the 5' RACE reads, TCRdb called clonotypes with MiXCR, one entry per CDR3 protein. Among about 750,000 distinct CDR3 sequences listed, roughly 50% were seen once. The sequenced sample was blood. The receptors come from a man at least 80 years old in good health.

The rearrangement links TRBV7-2 to TRBJ2-1; D remains unclear. CDR3 size: 13 residues. V lost 5 bases and J 5 bases, leaving 10 bases between the germline ends. The germline V gene encodes CDR1 SGHTA and CDR2 FQGNSA. CDR3 bases: TGTGCCAGCAGCCCCCCGGGCCACAATGAGCAGTTCTTC. As protein: CASSPPGHNEQFF.

The chain links TRBV13 to TRBJ1-4; 10 nucleotides align to TRBD1. The CDR3 is made up of 15 amino acids. CDR1 and CDR2 (germline): PRHDT, FYEKMQ (reference sequence). The junction had 4 bases not matched to a gene; V was cut back by 4 bases and J by 5 bases. DNA of the CDR3: TGTGCCAGCAGCTCCCTGGACAGGGGGAATGAAAAACTGTTTTTT. Amino acids: CASSSLDRGNEKLFF.

This clonotype was seen repeatedly, ten times or more. The rearrangement uses TRBV15 and TRBJ1-1; D uncertain. There are 14 residues in the CDR3. Germline values: CDR1 LNHNV, CDR2 YYDKDF (reference sequence). V lost 0 bases to trimming and J lost 5 bases, with 10 bases between them. This CDR3 reads CATSREIIGTEAFF. CDR3 bases: TGTGCCACCAGCAGAGAGATAATTGGTACTGAAGCTTTCTTT.

The rearrangement links TRBV7-9 to TRBJ2-7; 12 nucleotides match TRBD2. The J call may be mistaken, given a closer DNA end match to TRBJ2-1. The CDR3 runs to 19 residues. Germline V gene sequence: CDR1 SEHNR, CDR2 FQNEAQ (reference sequence). The CDR3 DNA reads as TGTGCCAGCAGCTTAGAGGGATTATGGTCTAGCGGGAGGGCCGTTGAGCAGTTCTTC. Protein product: CASSLEGLWSSGRAVEQFF.

The chain carries TRBV27 and TRBJ2-5; 10 bases map to TRBD2. Looked up from germline, CDR1 is MNHEY and CDR2 is SMNVEV (reference sequence). V trimming: 5 bases; J trimming: 0 bases; junction bases outside the gene matches: 9. The length of the CDR3 is 17 residues. Here the CDR3 DNA reads TGTGCCAGCAGTCCAGGGTTCCTAGCGGGGGACCAAGAGACCCAGTACTTC. Its translation: CASSPGFLAGDQETQYF.

This clonotype has more than one count but fewer than ten. The CDR3 protein is CASSVGGPGYGYTF. The DNA of the CDR3 is TGTGCCAGCAGCGTAGGGGGTCCAGGCTATGGCTACACCTTC. The rearrangement links TRBV9 to TRBJ1-2; D is unresolved. V was trimmed by 0 bases and J by 4 bases, leaving 10 bases between them. The CDR3 consists of 14 residues. CDR1 and CDR2 (germline): SGDLS, YYNGEE.

This sequence joins TRBV29-1 and TRBJ2-7, with a weak D call TRBD1 (5 bases). The CDR3 runs 10 residues. CDR1 and CDR2 from the germline V gene are SQVTM and ANQGSEA. With 5 bases removed from V and 7 bases from J, the gap between germline ends came to 9 bases. In nucleotides, the CDR3 is TGCAGCGTTAGTAAGGGGGAGCAGTACTTC. Translating gives CSVSKGEQYF.

This clonotype has more than one count but fewer than ten. The chain carries TRBV4-2 and TRBJ2-7; possible D gene TRBD2, 5 bases. The CDR3 has 15 amino acids. Germline loops: CDR1 LGHNA, CDR2 YNFKEQ. The V and J ends lost 4 bases and 0 bases respectively, with 13 bases between them. The CDR3 reads CASSPRRADSYEQYF. The CDR3, as DNA: TGTGCCAGCAGCCCACGACGAGCGGACTCCTACGAGCAGTACTTC.

This clonotype showed up just a few times. V gene TRBV4-2 combines with J gene TRBJ1-4; weak D call: TRBD1 (5 bases). Trimming cost V 6 bases and J 16 bases, with 24 bases left between them. Germline CDR1 reads LGHNA; CDR2 reads YNFKEQ. This CDR3 has 14 residues. The CDR3 bases are TGTGCCAGCAGAGGTCGGACATCCGCCAAGGAATGGTTTTTT. Translated, it gives CASRGRTSAKEWFF.

This clonotype was recorded only once. The chain links TRBV28 to TRBJ2-4; D is possibly TRBD2 (6 bases). The tail of the sequence fits TRBJ2-7 better, so the J call may be wrong. The CDR3 totals 14 residues. CDR1 MDHEN and CDR2 SYDVKM come from the germline V gene. For the CDR3, the DNA is TGTGCCACGCGGGACCCATCTAGTCGGTACGAGCAGTACTTC. Translated, it gives CATRDPSSRYEQYF.

The chain combines TRBV29-1 with TRBJ2-1; perhaps TRBD2 as D (6 bases). Trimming removed 3 bases from V and 4 bases from J, with 10 bases in between. The CDR3 has 13 amino acids. Per the germline V gene, CDR1 is SQVTM and CDR2 is ANQGSEA. CDR3 loop: CSVDLAGYNEQFF. CDR3 bases: TGCAGCGTTGATCTGGCGGGATACAATGAGCAGTTCTTC.

This clonotype has just a few counts. This chain connects TRBV20-1 to TRBJ2-7, with TRBD2 as a possible D gene (6 bases). CDR3 size: 14 residues. Germline loops: CDR1 DFQATT, CDR2 SNEGSKA (reference sequence). With 3 bases removed from V and 0 bases from J, the gap between germline ends came to 12 bases. CDR3 protein: CSARAGRFSYEQYF. The CDR3 nucleotides read TGCAGTGCTAGGGCGGGGAGGTTCTCCTACGAGCAGTACTTC.

The chain carries TRBV6-1 and TRBJ2-3; TRBD2 matches 14 bases. The length of the CDR3 is 18 residues. After removal of 2 bases from V and 5 bases from J, the junction contained 9 bases not matched to a gene. From germline, CDR1 is MNHNS and CDR2 SASEGT. CDR3: CASSETPRGLAGVDTQYF. DNA of the CDR3: TGTGCCAGCAGTGAAACCCCTAGGGGACTAGCGGGAGTAGATACGCAGTATTTT.

The V call is TRBV24-1, the J call TRBJ2-1; a weak D match, TRBD1 (6 bases). Germline lookup yields CDR1 KGHDR and CDR2 SFDVKD. This CDR3 spans 14 amino acids. V was cut by 4 bases and J by 4 bases, with 10 bases left in between. CDR3 coding DNA: TGTGCCACCAGTGACCCGGACAGTTACAATGAGCAGTTCTTC. It is translated as CATSDPDSYNEQFF.

The V call is TRBV13, the J call TRBJ2-1; D may be TRBD2 (6 bases). The J call may be incorrect, as the DNA end agrees better with TRBJ2-7. The germline V gene has CDR1 PRHDT and CDR2 FYEKMQ (reference sequence). This CDR3 region has 15 residues. This CDR3 is CASSGGNLPYNEQYF. The CDR3 DNA reads as TGTGCCAGCAGTGGCGGGAACCTCCCTTACAATGAGCAGTACTTC.

The sample holds one count of this clonotype. This rearrangement joins TRBV4-1 to TRBJ2-7, with D unclear. CDR1 is MGHRA, CDR2 YSYEKL, per germline. Trimming left V 0 bases short and J 3 bases short, with 15 bases between. This CDR3 region has 16 residues. The CDR3 bases are TGCGCCAGCAGCCAAGATTTTGCTATTAAGAACTACGAGCAGTACTTC. Residues: CASSQDFAIKNYEQYF.

The chain links TRBV29-1 to TRBJ2-3, with unresolved D. This CDR3 spans 13 amino acids. V dropped 1 base and J dropped 5 bases, with 10 bases sitting between them. Germline V gene sequence: CDR1 SQVTM, CDR2 ANQGSEA. The CDR3 region is CSVEVGPGDTQYF. CDR3 in DNA: TGCAGCGTTGAAGTGGGTCCGGGAGATACGCAGTATTTT.

This clonotype was detected once. V and J are TRBV6-6 and TRBJ1-2, with 8 bases matching TRBD1. Germline trimming cut 2 bases from V and 4 bases from J; bases unmatched to any gene: 3. Germline V gives CDR1 MNHNY, CDR2 SVGAGI (reference sequence). The CDR3 has 14 amino acids. The CDR3, as DNA: TGTGCCAGCAGTTACCGCACAGGGGGCTATGGCTACACCTTC. Residues: CASSYRTGGYGYTF.

V usage is TRBV15 and J usage is TRBJ2-3; the D is unclear. V gave up 5 bases and J gave up 4 bases, with 19 bases separating them. The CDR3 length is 16 residues. Looked up from germline, CDR1 is LNHNV and CDR2 is YYDKDF (reference sequence). CDR3 nucleotides: TGTGCCACCAGCGACCGGGCCTCCCTCTTGTCAGATACGCAGTATTTT. As protein: CATSDRASLLSDTQYF.

This clonotype was detected only a few times. CDR3 nucleotides: TGTGCCAGCATCGGGCAGACTGTGAACACCGGGGAGCTGTTTTTT. It codes for CASIGQTVNTGELFF. The rearrangement joins TRBV2 to TRBJ2-2; D is ambiguous. The V end lost 7 bases, the J end lost 1 base, and 13 bases lay between the germline ends. The germline V gene has CDR1 SNHLY and CDR2 FYNNEI. The CDR3 loop spans 15 amino acids.

J is TRBJ1-2 and V is TRBV29-1; maybe TRBD1 (6 bases). Trimming cost V 3 bases and J 2 bases, with 10 bases left between them. This CDR3 is 13 amino acids long. From germline, CDR1 is SQVTM and CDR2 ANQGSEA. CDR3 in amino acids: CSVDGRGNYGYTF. DNA of the CDR3: TGCAGCGTTGATGGCAGGGGAAACTATGGCTACACCTTC.

V and J are TRBV6-5 and TRBJ2-1, with 9 bases lining up with TRBD2. The CDR3 totals 15 residues. V dropped 5 bases and J dropped 7; count of bases not matched to a gene: 9. In germline, CDR1 is MNHEY, CDR2 SVGAGI. CDR3 coding DNA: TGTGCCAGCAGTGTGGCGGGAGGGTCTGGTAATGAGCAGTTCTTC. Translating gives CASSVAGGSGNEQFF.

V gene TRBV3-1 combines with J gene TRBJ2-7; 11 bases align to TRBD2. The CDR3 spans 14 residues. V was clipped by 7 bases and J by 3 bases; unmatched bases: 5. CDR1 is LGHDT, CDR2 YNNKEL, per germline (reference sequence). The CDR3 sequence: CASTRGLAVYEQYF. In DNA, the CDR3 is TGTGCCAGCACCCGGGGACTAGCGGTCTACGAGCAGTACTTC.

This clonotype was recorded a few times. V is TRBV6-5 and J is TRBJ2-5; no firm D call. The V gene's germline CDR1 is MNHEY and CDR2 SVGAGI. The CDR3 length is 13 residues. The V end lost 10 bases, the J end lost 5 bases, and 17 bases lay between the germline ends. CDR3 protein: CATGEPVGETQYF. The CDR3 DNA is TGTGCCACTGGCGAGCCGGTGGGCGAGACCCAGTACTTC.

This sequence joins TRBV18 and TRBJ2-7; D uncertain. Germline-derived CDR1 and CDR2 are KGHSH and LQKENI. The CDR3 covers 15 residues. V dropped 1 base and J dropped 3 bases, with 13 bases sitting between them. The CDR3 DNA follows: TGTGCCAGCTCACCACAGCAACAGACCCTCTACGAGCAGTACTTC. Residues: CASSPQQQTLYEQYF.

This clonotype came up once. The chain joins TRBV7-3 to TRBJ2-1; D is ambiguous. This CDR3 has 15 residues. Trimming removed 5 bases from V and 6 bases from J, with 17 bases in between. Looked up from germline, CDR1 is SGHTA and CDR2 is FQGTGA. The CDR3 loop reads CASSRQPVSVNEQFF. Written as DNA, the CDR3 is TGTGCCAGCAGCCGACAACCCGTCTCGGTCAATGAGCAGTTCTTC.

A note on this clonotype: One junction end does not reproduce the germline sequence, and a read error may be involved. V is TRBV25-1 and J is TRBJ1-2, with D unresolved. The CDR3 covers 13 residues. Germline loops: CDR1 MGHDK, CDR2 SYGVNS. CDR3: CASSEGSYYGFTF. CDR3 DNA sequence: TGTGCCAGCAGTGAAGGATCCTACTATGGCTTCACCTTC.